One sample yielded the 18 T cell receptor beta chains listed below, sequenced in a study of PD-1 blockade in classical Hodgkin lymphoma. The time point here: cycle 4 day 1 (C4D1), after more than 5 weeks of nivolumab. Each patient experienced a relapse that followed autologous stem cell transplantation, and brentuximab vedotin exposure varied. Assay used: immunoSEQ multiplex PCR; TCRdb lists only in-frame clones, some missing. This repertoire shows tens of thousands of clones, about 80% found once; its top ten account for approximately 18%. The source material was peripheral blood mononuclear cells (PBMCs), sampled before the fourth cycle of nivolumab. All receptors derive from a human donor with classical Hodgkin lymphoma.

The DNA of the CDR3 is TGTGCCAGCAGCCGGGACAGGGACGCCTACGAGCAGTACTTC. Amino acids: CASSRDRDAYEQYF. The chain uses TRBV7-9 and TRBJ2-7; TRBD1 aligns across 9 bases. The CDR3 has 14 residues. V was clipped by 5 bases and J by 2 bases; unmatched bases: 4. Per germline, CDR1 SEHNR and CDR2 FQNEAQ (reference sequence).

The chain employs TRBV6-5 and TRBJ1-2, with no clear D. The CDR3 is 15 residues long. Germline V CDR1 and CDR2: MNHEY, SVGAGI. The V and J ends lost 0 bases and 2 bases respectively, with 10 bases between them. CDR3 bases: TGTGCCAGCAGTTACTCGAAGGACTTGAACTATGGCTACACCTTC. It yields the protein CASSYSKDLNYGYTF.

The rearrangement links TRBV5-4 to TRBJ2-1, with D unresolved. Germline assignment: CDR1 SGHNT and CDR2 YYREEE (reference sequence). CDR3 length: 12 amino acids. V dropped 7 bases and J dropped 7 bases, with 12 bases sitting between them. The CDR3 sequence: CASLSLDNEQFF. CDR3 bases: TGTGCCAGCCTCAGCCTGGATAATGAGCAGTTCTTC.

The chain carries TRBV5-6 and TRBJ2-3; either TRBD1 or TRBD2 may supply D (6 bases each). Trimming took off 4 bases at V and 6 bases at J, with 18 bases between the two ends. CDR3 length equals 15 residues. Germline values: CDR1 SGHDT, CDR2 YYEEEE. As DNA, the CDR3 is TGTGCCAGCAGCCACGACAGCGGAGGGGGGGATACGCAGTATTTT. It encodes CASSHDSGGGDTQYF.

On this clone itself: Its ends do not fully match the called genes, so a read error is possible. The chain is built from TRBV10-1 and TRBJ1-2, with no clear D. Germline V gene lookup returns CDR1 WNHNN and CDR2 SYGVQD (reference sequence). CDR3 length: 17 amino acids. The CDR3 DNA is TGCGCCAGCAGTGAGTCGACTCAAGAGGGATCGTGGTATGGCTACACCTTT. This gives the protein CASSESTQEGSWYGYTF.

This rearrangement joins TRBV4-2 to TRBJ2-1; D perhaps matches TRBD1 (6 bases). The V end lost 1 base, the J end lost 6 bases, and 19 bases lay between the germline ends. This CDR3 comprises 17 residues. CDR1 is LGHNA, CDR2 YNFKEQ, per germline. The CDR3 nucleotides are TGTGCCAGCAGCCAAGGGGGACAACGAATTACCCGCAATGAGCAGTTCTTC. It yields the protein CASSQGGQRITRNEQFF.

This clone showed up just once. The J gene is TRBJ2-1, the V gene TRBV5-1; 11 nucleotides line up with TRBD2. The CDR3 is 15 residues long. CDR1 is SGHRS, CDR2 YFSETQ, per germline. With 4 bases clipped from V and 4 bases from J, the junction kept 4 bases outside the gene matches. CDR3: CASSPGTSGYNEQFF. The CDR3 nucleotides read TGCGCCAGCAGCCCCGGGACTAGCGGTTACAATGAGCAGTTCTTC.

The V gene is TRBV7-3, the J gene TRBJ2-5; possible D gene TRBD2, 6 bases. CDR3 size: 14 residues. Germline assignment: CDR1 SGHTA and CDR2 FQGTGA. V was shortened by 5 bases and J by 5 bases, with 15 bases between the two germline ends. The CDR3: CASSGGVVGETQYF. In DNA form, the CDR3 reads TGTGCCAGCAGCGGAGGGGTAGTCGGCGAGACCCAGTACTTC.

This chain connects TRBV5-6 to TRBJ1-1, with TRBD1 matching over 8 bases. V shed 4 bases and J 5 bases; nucleotides not matched to a gene: 16. Germline V gene lookup returns CDR1 SGHDT and CDR2 YYEEEE. CDR3 length equals 17 residues. CDR3 sequence: CASSALGQGDFRTEAFF. The DNA for the CDR3 is TGTGCCAGCAGCGCTCTAGGACAGGGTGACTTTAGGACTGAAGCTTTCTTT.

As DNA, the CDR3 is TGTGCCAGCAGTCCAAGCGGGGCAATCTCTTTCGAGCAGTACTTC. Amino acid sequence: CASSPSGAISFEQYF. The chain employs TRBV25-1 and TRBJ2-7; 7 nucleotides agree with TRBD2. The CDR3 is 15 residues long. J lost 6 bases, V lost 5 bases, and 13 bases had no gene match. Germline V CDR1 and CDR2: MGHDK, SYGVNS.

The chain has TRBV5-4 and TRBJ1-2; possibly TRBD1 for D (5 bases). Germline CDR1 is SGHNT and CDR2 is YYREEE (reference sequence). Trimming shortened V by 0 bases and J by 2 bases, and 11 bases separated the two germline ends. The CDR3 is made up of 15 amino acids. The CDR3 sequence: CASSLVGVRNYGYTF. CDR3 nucleotide sequence: TGTGCCAGCAGCTTGGTGGGGGTGAGAAACTATGGCTACACCTTC.

This chain links TRBV4-1 with TRBJ2-1; the match to TRBD2 covers 8 bases. The CDR3 is 18 residues long. After removal of 4 bases from V and 0 bases from J, the junction contained 11 bases not matched to a gene. Germline V gene lookup returns CDR1 MGHRA and CDR2 YSYEKL. The CDR3 is CASSRTGLAGSSYNEQFF. The CDR3 DNA reads as TGCGCCAGCAGCCGAACCGGACTAGCAGGGAGCTCCTACAATGAGCAGTTCTTC.

The rearrangement joins TRBV7-3 to TRBJ2-7; D is unclear. Germline V gives CDR1 SGHTA, CDR2 FQGTGA. CDR3 length: 11 amino acids. The CDR3 DNA follows: TGTTATAATTGGGGAAACTACGAGCAGTACTTC. Its protein product is CYNWGNYEQYF. Combining the CDR3 with reference TRBV7-3 and TRBJ2-7 gives the whole variable domain GAGVSQTPSNKVTEKGKYVELRCDPISGHTALYWYRQSLGQGPEFLIYFQGTGAADDSGLPNDRFFAVRPEGSVSTLKIQRTERGDSAVYLCYNWGNYEQYFGPGTRLTVT.

The chain carries TRBV14 and TRBJ2-2; 10 bases agree with TRBD2. This CDR3 is built from 18 residues. Germline values: CDR1 SGHDN, CDR2 FVKESK. With V trimmed by 3 bases and J by 0 bases, 7 bases remained unmatched. The CDR3 DNA is TGTGCCAGCAGCCACCTCACTAGCGGGGCGGCGAACACCGGGGAGCTGTTTTTT. Protein: CASSHLTSGAANTGELFF.

This sequence joins TRBV7-9 and TRBJ2-7; no reliable D call. The CDR3 consists of 13 residues. V was trimmed by 1 base and J by 4 bases, leaving 8 bases between them. The germline V gene has CDR1 SEHNR and CDR2 FQNEAQ (reference sequence). The CDR3 protein is CASSLGHLYEQYF. The CDR3 DNA follows: TGTGCCAGCAGCTTAGGTCACCTGTACGAGCAGTACTTC.

The J gene is TRBJ1-2, the V gene TRBV27; D perhaps matches TRBD1 (6 bases). The CDR3 loop spans 14 amino acids. V was cut by 10 bases and J by 2 bases, with 17 bases left in between. CDR1 MNHEY and CDR2 SMNVEV come from the germline V gene (reference sequence). The DNA for the CDR3 is TGTGCCACAGGCAGGGGCCGGTCGAACTATGGCTACACCTTC. The encoded protein is CATGRGRSNYGYTF.

The CDR3 DNA follows: TGTGCCAGCAGCTTGGAGGTCGGAGACTACGAGCAGTACTTC. Its protein is CASSLEVGDYEQYF. The gene calls are TRBV5-4 and TRBJ2-7; D ambiguous. The germline gives CDR1 SGHNT, CDR2 YYREEE (reference sequence). V lost 0 bases, J lost 3 bases, and 10 bases lay in between. The CDR3 is made up of 14 amino acids.

The chain carries TRBV9 and TRBJ2-3; TRBD2 matches at 8 bases. Germline-derived CDR1 and CDR2 are SGDLS and YYNGEE. The CDR3 has 16 residues. V was clipped by 0 bases and J by 4 bases; unmatched bases: 7. CDR3 sequence reads: CASSVVSGKEADTQYF. The CDR3 DNA reads as TGTGCCAGCAGCGTAGTTAGCGGGAAAGAAGCAGATACGCAGTATTTT.